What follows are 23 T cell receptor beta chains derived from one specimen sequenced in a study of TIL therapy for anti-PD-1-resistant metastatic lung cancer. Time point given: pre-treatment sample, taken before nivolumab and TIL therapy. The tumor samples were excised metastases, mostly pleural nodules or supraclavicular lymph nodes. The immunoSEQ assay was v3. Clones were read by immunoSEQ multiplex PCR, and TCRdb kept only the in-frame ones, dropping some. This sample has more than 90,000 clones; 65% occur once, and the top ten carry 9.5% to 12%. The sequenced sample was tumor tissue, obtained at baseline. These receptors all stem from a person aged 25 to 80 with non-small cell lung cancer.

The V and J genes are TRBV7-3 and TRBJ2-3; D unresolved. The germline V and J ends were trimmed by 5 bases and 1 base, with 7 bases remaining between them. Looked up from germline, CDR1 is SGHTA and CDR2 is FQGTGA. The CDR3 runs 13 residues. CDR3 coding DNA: TGTGCCAGCAGCCCCCAGGGCACAGATACGCAGTATTTT. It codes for CASSPQGTDTQYF.

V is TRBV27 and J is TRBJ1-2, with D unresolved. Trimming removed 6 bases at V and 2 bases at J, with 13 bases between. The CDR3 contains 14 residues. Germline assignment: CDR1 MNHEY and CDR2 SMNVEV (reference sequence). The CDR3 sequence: CASRLSNDNYGYTF. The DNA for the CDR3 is TGTGCCAGCAGGCTGAGTAACGACAACTATGGCTACACCTTC.

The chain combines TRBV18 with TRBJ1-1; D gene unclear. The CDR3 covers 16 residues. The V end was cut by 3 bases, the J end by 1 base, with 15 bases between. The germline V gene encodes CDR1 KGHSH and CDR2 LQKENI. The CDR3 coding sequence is TGTGCCAGCTCACCTCTGGACCGGGCCTCGAACACTGAAGCTTTCTTT. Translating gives CASSPLDRASNTEAFF. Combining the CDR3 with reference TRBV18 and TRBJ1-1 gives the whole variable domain NAGVMQNPRHLVRRRGQEARLRCSPMKGHSHVYWYRQLPEEGLKFMVYLQKENIIDESGMPKERFSAEFPKEGPSILRIQQVVRGDSAAYFCASSPLDRASNTEAFFGQGTRLTVV.

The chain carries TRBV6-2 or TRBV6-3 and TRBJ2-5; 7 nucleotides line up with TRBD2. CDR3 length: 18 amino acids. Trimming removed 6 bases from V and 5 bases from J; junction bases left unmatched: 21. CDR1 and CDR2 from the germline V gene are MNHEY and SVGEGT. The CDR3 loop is CASSPTSWSGARRETQYF. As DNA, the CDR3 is TGTGCCAGCAGCCCTACCAGTTGGAGCGGGGCCCGAAGGGAGACCCAGTACTTC.

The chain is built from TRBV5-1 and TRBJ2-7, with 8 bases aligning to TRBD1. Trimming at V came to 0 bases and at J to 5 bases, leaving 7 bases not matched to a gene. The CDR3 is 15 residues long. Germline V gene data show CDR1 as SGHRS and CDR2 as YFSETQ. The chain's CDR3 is CASSLDGQGFHEQYF. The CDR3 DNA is TGCGCCAGCAGCTTGGATGGACAGGGCTTCCACGAGCAGTACTTC.

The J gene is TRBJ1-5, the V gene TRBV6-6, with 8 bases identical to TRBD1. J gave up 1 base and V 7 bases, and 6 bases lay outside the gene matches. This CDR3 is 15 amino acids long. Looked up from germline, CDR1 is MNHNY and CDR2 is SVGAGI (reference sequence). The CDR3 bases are TGTGCCAGCACCGATGGACAGGGAAGCAATCAGCCCCAGCATTTT. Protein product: CASTDGQGSNQPQHF.

The CDR3 loop is CASSPAWDGYTF. CDR3 DNA sequence: TGTGCCAGCAGCCCCGCCTGGGATGGCTACACCTTC. J is TRBJ1-2 and V is TRBV5-4; D call uncertain. Per the germline V gene, CDR1 is SGHNT and CDR2 is YYREEE (reference sequence). Trimming pared 4 bases from V and 6 bases from J, leaving 10 bases between. The CDR3 spans 12 residues.

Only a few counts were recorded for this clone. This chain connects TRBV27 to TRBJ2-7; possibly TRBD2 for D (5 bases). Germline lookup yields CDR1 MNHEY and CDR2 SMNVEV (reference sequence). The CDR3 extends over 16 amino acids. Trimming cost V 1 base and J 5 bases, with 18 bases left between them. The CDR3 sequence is CASSLFGNTREDEQYF. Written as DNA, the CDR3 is TGTGCCAGCAGTTTATTCGGGAATACCCGAGAGGACGAGCAGTACTTC.

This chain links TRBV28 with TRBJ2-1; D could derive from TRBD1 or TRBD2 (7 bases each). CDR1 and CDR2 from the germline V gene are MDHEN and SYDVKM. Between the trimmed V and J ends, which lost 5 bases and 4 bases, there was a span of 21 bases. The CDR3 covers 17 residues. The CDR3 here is CASSLGGGAGAYNEQFF. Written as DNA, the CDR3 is TGTGCCAGCAGTCTAGGGGGCGGGGCGGGGGCATACAATGAGCAGTTCTTC.

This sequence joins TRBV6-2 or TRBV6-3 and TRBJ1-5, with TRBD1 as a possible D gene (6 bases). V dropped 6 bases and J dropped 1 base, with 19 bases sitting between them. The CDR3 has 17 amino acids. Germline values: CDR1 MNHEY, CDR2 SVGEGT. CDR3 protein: CASSPTTGQWSNQPQHF. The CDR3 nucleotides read TGTGCCAGCAGCCCCACTACAGGACAGTGGAGCAATCAGCCCCAGCATTTT.

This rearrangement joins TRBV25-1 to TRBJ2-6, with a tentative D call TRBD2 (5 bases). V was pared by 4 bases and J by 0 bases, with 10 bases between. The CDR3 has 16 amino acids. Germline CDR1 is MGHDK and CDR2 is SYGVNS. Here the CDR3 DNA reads TGTGCCAGCAGTGGCGGGCCGAGCTCTGGGGCCAACGTCCTGACTTTC. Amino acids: CASSGGPSSGANVLTF.

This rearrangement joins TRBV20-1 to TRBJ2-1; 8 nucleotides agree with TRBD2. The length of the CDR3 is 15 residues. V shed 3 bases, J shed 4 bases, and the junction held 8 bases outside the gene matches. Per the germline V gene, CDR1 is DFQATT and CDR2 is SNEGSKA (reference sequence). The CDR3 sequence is CSASPGLGTYNEQFF. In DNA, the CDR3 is TGCAGTGCTAGTCCGGGACTAGGGACGTACAATGAGCAGTTCTTC.

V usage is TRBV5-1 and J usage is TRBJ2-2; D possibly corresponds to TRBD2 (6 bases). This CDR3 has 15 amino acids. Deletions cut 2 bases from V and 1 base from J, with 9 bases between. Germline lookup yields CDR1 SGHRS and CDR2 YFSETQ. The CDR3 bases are TGCGCCAGCAGCTTAGCGGGCCAGAACACCGGGGAGCTGTTTTTT. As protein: CASSLAGQNTGELFF.

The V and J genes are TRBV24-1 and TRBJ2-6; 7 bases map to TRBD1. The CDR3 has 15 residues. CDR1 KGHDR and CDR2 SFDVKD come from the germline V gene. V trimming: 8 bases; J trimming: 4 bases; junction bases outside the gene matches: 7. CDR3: CATNDRASGANVLTF. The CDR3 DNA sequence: TGTGCCACCAACGACAGGGCCTCCGGGGCCAACGTCCTGACTTTC.

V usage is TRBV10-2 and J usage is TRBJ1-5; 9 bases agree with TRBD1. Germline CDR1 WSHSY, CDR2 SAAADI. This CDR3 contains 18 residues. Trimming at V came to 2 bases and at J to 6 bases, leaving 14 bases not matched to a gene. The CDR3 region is CASSEPSLNRGRSQPQHF. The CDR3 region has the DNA TGCGCCAGCAGTGAGCCTTCCCTAAACAGGGGGCGAAGTCAGCCCCAGCATTTT.

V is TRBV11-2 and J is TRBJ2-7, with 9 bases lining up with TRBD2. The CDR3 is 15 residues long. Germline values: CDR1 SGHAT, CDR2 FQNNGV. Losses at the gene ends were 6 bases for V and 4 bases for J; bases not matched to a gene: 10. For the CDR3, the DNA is TGTGCCAGCAGTCGTCCGGGGACTAGCAGATACGAGCAGTACTTC. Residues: CASSRPGTSRYEQYF.

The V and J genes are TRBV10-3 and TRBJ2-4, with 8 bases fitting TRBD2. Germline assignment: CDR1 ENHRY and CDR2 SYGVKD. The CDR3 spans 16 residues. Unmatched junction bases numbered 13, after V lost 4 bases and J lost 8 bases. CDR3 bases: TGTGCCATCAGTGGGGCCGGGACTAGAGAGTCGGACATTCAGTACTTC. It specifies CAISGAGTRESDIQYF.

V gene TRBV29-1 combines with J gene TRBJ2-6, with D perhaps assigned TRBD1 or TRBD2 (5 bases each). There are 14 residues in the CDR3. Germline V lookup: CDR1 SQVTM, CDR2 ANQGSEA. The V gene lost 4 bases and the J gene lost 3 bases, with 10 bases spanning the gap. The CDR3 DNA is TGCAGCGTTGTAGTTGGGGGTGGGGCCAACGTCCTGACTTTC. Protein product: CSVVVGGGANVLTF. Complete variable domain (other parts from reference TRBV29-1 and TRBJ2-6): SAVISQKPSRDICQRGTSLTIQCQVDSQVTMMFWYRQQPGQSLTLIATANQGSEATYESGFVIDKFPISRPNLTFSTLTVSNMSPEDSSIYLCSVVVGGGANVLTFGAGSRLTVL.

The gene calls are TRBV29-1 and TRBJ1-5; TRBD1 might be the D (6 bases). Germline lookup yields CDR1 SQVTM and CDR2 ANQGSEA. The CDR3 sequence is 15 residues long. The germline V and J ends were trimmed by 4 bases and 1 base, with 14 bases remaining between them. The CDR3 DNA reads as TGCAGCGTTGGAACCTCGGGACAAAGCAATCAGCCCCAGCATTTT. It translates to CSVGTSGQSNQPQHF.

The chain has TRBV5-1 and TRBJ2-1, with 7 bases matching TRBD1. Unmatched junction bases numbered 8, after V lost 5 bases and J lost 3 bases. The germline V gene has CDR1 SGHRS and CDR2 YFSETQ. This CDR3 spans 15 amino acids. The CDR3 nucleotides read TGCGCCAGCAGTAACGACAGGGTCTTCTACAATGAGCAGTTCTTC. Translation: CASSNDRVFYNEQFF.

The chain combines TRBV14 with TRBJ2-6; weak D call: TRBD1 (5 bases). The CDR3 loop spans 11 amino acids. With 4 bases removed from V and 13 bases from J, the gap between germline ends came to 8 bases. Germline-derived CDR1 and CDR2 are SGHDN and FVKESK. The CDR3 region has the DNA TGTGCCAGCAGCCTCAAGGGGGTCCTGACTTTC. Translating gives CASSLKGVLTF.

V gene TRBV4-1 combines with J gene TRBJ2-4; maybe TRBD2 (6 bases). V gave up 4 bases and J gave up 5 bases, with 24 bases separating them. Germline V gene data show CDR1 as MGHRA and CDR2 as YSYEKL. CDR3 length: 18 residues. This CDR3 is CASSRTGSRFALQNIQYF. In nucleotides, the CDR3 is TGCGCCAGCAGCCGAACCGGGAGCCGCTTCGCGCTCCAAAACATTCAGTACTTC.

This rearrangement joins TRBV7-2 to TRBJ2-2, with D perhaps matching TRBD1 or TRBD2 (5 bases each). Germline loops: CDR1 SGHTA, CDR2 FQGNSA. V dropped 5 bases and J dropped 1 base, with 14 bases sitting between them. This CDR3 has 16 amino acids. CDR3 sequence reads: CASSPFEGRNTGELFF. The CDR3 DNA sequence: TGTGCCAGCAGCCCATTTGAGGGGCGGAACACCGGGGAGCTGTTTTTT.